These 7 T cell receptor beta chains share one sample of origin, sequenced in a study of cytomegalovirus exposure and HLA in healthy donors (dated by TCRdb to the late 2010s). The library was obtained by the immunoSEQ multiplex PCR assay. For the multiplex PCR, a mixture combining 60 forward primers for TCR Vbeta segments and 13 reverse primers for TCR Jbeta segments was used. Not all clones reach the TCRdb copy of this immuneACCESS table, which keeps in-frame sequences only. Checked studies attribute under half of the gap to unresolved V genes and leave the rest unexplained. This sample is represented by approximately 130,000 clones; 77% of them were singletons. Roughly 5.8% of the sample rests with the top ten. The sequenced material came from PBMCs. The receptors were sampled from a man aged 18 to 29 in good health and CMV-seropositive.

The chain recombines TRBV2 with TRBJ2-7; the D gene is possibly TRBD1 (7 bases). The germline V gene encodes CDR1 SNHLY and CDR2 FYNNEI. The CDR3 consists of 14 residues. V was cut by 7 bases and J by 1 base, with 14 bases left in between. The CDR3 DNA reads as TGTGCCAGCATCCGGCAGGGGGGATCCTACGAGCAGTACTTC. Amino acids: CASIRQGGSYEQYF.

The V and J genes are TRBV19 and TRBJ1-2, with 11 bases identical to TRBD1. Per germline, CDR1 LNHDA and CDR2 SQIVND (reference sequence). CDR3 size: 15 residues. J gave up 8 bases and V 2 bases, and 7 bases lay outside the gene matches. The CDR3 loop reads CASSIPLGQGGGYTF. For the CDR3, the DNA is TGTGCCAGTAGTATACCCCTGGGACAGGGGGGAGGCTACACCTTC.

The chain joins TRBV27 to TRBJ2-6; TRBD1 might be the D (5 bases). This CDR3 has 17 residues. The ends were cut back, 1 base at V and 0 bases at J, with 10 bases in the middle. Looked up from germline, CDR1 is MNHEY and CDR2 is SMNVEV (reference sequence). The CDR3 is CASSLYQGHSGANVLTF. Here the CDR3 DNA reads TGTGCCAGCAGTTTATACCAGGGTCACTCTGGGGCCAACGTCCTGACTTTC. Full variable domain (outside the CDR3, taken from reference TRBV27 and TRBJ2-6): EAQVTQNPRYLITVTGKKLTVTCSQNMNHEYMSWYRQDPGLGLRQIYYSMNVEVTDKGDVPEGYKVSRKEKRNFPLILESPSPNQTSLYFCASSLYQGHSGANVLTFGAGSRLTVL.

The chain's CDR3 is CASSRDRGLGNTIYF. In nucleotides, the CDR3 is TGTGCCAGCAGTCGGGACAGGGGGCTCGGAAACACCATATATTTT. The V gene is TRBV6-1, the J gene TRBJ1-3, with TRBD1 identical over 12 bases. CDR3 length: 15 residues. Germline values: CDR1 MNHNS, CDR2 SASEGT. Trimming at V came to 5 bases and at J to 4 bases, leaving 3 bases not matched to a gene.

The chain combines TRBV2 with TRBJ2-7; the D is unclear. The CDR3 has 13 residues. Germline CDR1 reads SNHLY; CDR2 reads FYNNEI. The V end lost 4 bases, the J end lost 0 bases, and 7 bases lay between the germline ends. CDR3 sequence: CASSALGSYEQYF. CDR3 coding DNA: TGTGCCAGCAGTGCTCTAGGCTCCTACGAGCAGTACTTC.

The chain has TRBV6-5 and TRBJ1-1, with TRBD1 matching over 7 bases. Looked up from germline, CDR1 is MNHEY and CDR2 is SVGAGI. J lost 4 bases, V lost 2 bases, and 4 bases had no gene match. The CDR3 contains 14 residues. The CDR3 protein is CASSYRDRLTEAFF. CDR3 nucleotides: TGTGCCAGCAGTTACCGGGACAGACTCACTGAAGCTTTCTTT.

In this sample, this clone turned up a few times. V is TRBV25-1 and J is TRBJ1-4; D gene unclear. V lost 4 bases to trimming and J lost 4 bases, with 10 bases between them. This CDR3 is 14 amino acids long. The germline gives CDR1 MGHDK, CDR2 SYGVNS. The CDR3 DNA reads as TGTGCCAGCAGTGCTACAGAGATTAATGAAAAACTGTTTTTT. This encodes CASSATEINEKLFF.